A single sample gave rise to the 23 T cell receptor beta chains below, sequenced in a study of T cell responses to AZD1222 COVID-19 vaccine. Data came from immunoSEQ multiplex PCR; TCRdb stores just in-frame clones and leaves some out. The data show about 130,000 clones, about four fifths seen once. Specimen: peripheral blood, collected on day 0 of AZD1222 vaccination. These receptors originate from an adult in good health.

The chain recombines TRBV30 with TRBJ1-2; D is perhaps TRBD1 (5 bases). Per germline, CDR1 GTSNPN and CDR2 SVGIG (reference sequence). Deletions cut 6 bases from V and 5 bases from J, with 19 bases between. The CDR3 loop spans 14 amino acids. The CDR3 sequence: CACYDSDLQYGYTF. The CDR3 DNA reads TGTGCCTGTTATGACAGCGACCTACAGTATGGCTACACCTTC. Full variable domain (rest looked up from reference TRBV30 and TRBJ1-2): SQTIHQWPATLVQPVGSPLSLECTVEGTSNPNLYWYRQAAGRGLQLLFYSVGIGQISSEVPQNLSASRPQDRQFILSSKKLLLSDSGFYLCACYDSDLQYGYTFGSGTRLTVV.

This rearrangement joins TRBV11-2 to TRBJ1-6; a weak D match, TRBD1 (5 bases). Trimming shortened V by 1 base and J by 13 bases, and 8 bases separated the two germline ends. In germline, CDR1 is SGHAT, CDR2 FQNNGV. CDR3 size: 12 residues. For the CDR3, the DNA is TGTGCCAGCAGCTTAGGACGGGGGCCCCTCCACTTT. This sequence encodes CASSLGRGPLHF.

The rearrangement links TRBV2 to TRBJ1-1, with TRBD1 matching over 9 bases. The CDR3 contains 15 residues. CDR1 and CDR2 from the germline V gene are SNHLY and FYNNEI. Unmatched junction bases numbered 7, after V lost 6 bases and J lost 2 bases. In DNA, the CDR3 is TGTGCCAGCAGACTGGGGACAGGGCCTAACACTGAAGCTTTCTTT. This sequence encodes CASRLGTGPNTEAFF.

This clone was recorded only once. The rearrangement links TRBV5-4 to TRBJ2-3; 7 nucleotides align to TRBD1. Germline V CDR1 and CDR2: SGHNT, YYREEE (reference sequence). The CDR3 covers 15 residues. V was clipped by 2 bases and J by 2 bases; unmatched bases: 5. In DNA, the CDR3 is TGTGCCAGCAGCTTAGGACAGGCAGCCACAGATACGCAGTATTTT. Its protein is CASSLGQAATDTQYF.

CDR3 in DNA: TGCGCCAGCAGCCTCGACAGGCCCTACGAGCAGTACTTC. Residues: CASSLDRPYEQYF. V and J are TRBV5-1 and TRBJ2-7; possible D gene TRBD1, 6 bases. In germline, CDR1 is SGHRS, CDR2 YFSETQ. The CDR3 extends over 13 amino acids. V was pared by 4 bases and J by 2 bases, with 10 bases between. The complete variable domain, with remaining parts taken from reference TRBV5-1 and TRBJ2-7, reads KAGVTQTPRYLIKTRGQQVTLSCSPISGHRSVSWYQQTPGQGLQFLFEYFSETQRNKGNFPGRFSGRQFSNSRSEMNVSTLELGDSALYLCASSLDRPYEQYFGPGTRLTVT.

The CDR3 nucleotides are TGTGCCAGCAGGGACACAGGCACCCAATATGGCTACACCTTC. Translating gives CASRDTGTQYGYTF. The gene calls are TRBV6-5 and TRBJ1-2; tentatively, D is TRBD1 (5 bases). CDR1 MNHEY and CDR2 SVGAGI come from the germline V gene. Trimming pared 6 bases from V and 5 bases from J, leaving 16 bases between. The CDR3 is 14 residues long.

The rearrangement uses TRBV27 and TRBJ1-3; D unclear. The CDR3 extends over 16 amino acids. Germline CDR1 reads MNHEY; CDR2 reads SMNVEV (reference sequence). V lost 8 bases to trimming and J lost 0 bases, with 17 bases between them. CDR3 protein: CASSTGRSSSGNTIYF. DNA of the CDR3: TGTGCCAGCTCTACCGGCCGGTCTAGCTCTGGAAACACCATATATTTT.

The genes are TRBV3-1 (or the pseudogene TRBV3-2) and TRBJ1-5; possibly TRBD1 for D (6 bases). V lost 0 bases and J 6 bases, leaving 18 bases between the germline ends. Germline V lookup: CDR1 LGHDT, CDR2 YNNKEL (reference sequence). This CDR3 region has 17 residues. CDR3 protein: CASSQEHVGGRSQPQHF. CDR3 coding DNA: TGTGCCAGCAGCCAAGAGCATGTGGGGGGCAGGAGTCAGCCCCAGCATTTT.

This rearrangement joins TRBV27 to TRBJ1-1, with a possible D match to TRBD1 (5 bases). This CDR3 region has 16 residues. Trimming stripped 4 bases from V and 3 bases from J, with 18 bases between. CDR1 and CDR2 from the germline V gene are MNHEY and SMNVEV (reference sequence). This CDR3 reads CASSSSGATVHTEAFF. DNA for the CDR3: TGTGCCAGCAGTTCTTCCGGGGCGACGGTTCACACTGAAGCTTTCTTT.

Turning to this clone: Germline and junction disagree at one end, which may indicate a read error. The V call is TRBV19, the J call TRBJ1-1, with D uncertain. The CDR3 runs 14 residues. Germline lookup yields CDR1 LNHDA and CDR2 SQIVND (reference sequence). The CDR3 reads CTSRRGRVRTEAFF. In DNA form, the CDR3 reads TGTACCAGTAGACGGGGAAGGGTAAGGACTGAAGCTTTCTTT.

J is TRBJ1-6 and V is TRBV28, with TRBD1 identical over 7 bases. The trim removed 7 bases at V and 7 bases at J, leaving 7 bases unmatched. This CDR3 has 14 amino acids. Germline CDR1 is MDHEN and CDR2 is SYDVKM. CDR3 residues: CASTRTGPNSPLHF. The CDR3 DNA follows: TGTGCCAGCACCCGGACAGGCCCGAATTCACCCCTCCACTTT.

This chain joins TRBV19 and TRBJ1-6, with 11 nucleotides matching TRBD1. Germline CDR1 and CDR2: LNHDA and SQIVND (reference sequence). This CDR3 spans 15 amino acids. J was trimmed by 9 bases and V by 4 bases; bases with no gene match: 5. CDR3 nucleotide sequence: TGTGCCAGTAGTACGGACAGGGGGCGGGCTTCACCCCTCCACTTT. As protein: CASSTDRGRASPLHF.

The rearrangement joins TRBV30 to TRBJ2-7; D unresolved. The CDR3 totals 14 residues. The germline gives CDR1 GTSNPN, CDR2 SVGIG (reference sequence). Trimming took 0 bases from V and 6 from J, leaving 15 bases between them. The CDR3 DNA follows: TGTGCCTGGAGTGTTAAGGGAACTCTTGGCGAGCAGTACTTC. Translating gives CAWSVKGTLGEQYF.

This clone was seen a single time. The chain has TRBV25-1 and TRBJ1-5; 8 bases agree with TRBD1. Germline loops: CDR1 MGHDK, CDR2 SYGVNS. V dropped 5 bases and J dropped 2; count of bases not matched to a gene: 2. The CDR3 has 14 amino acids. CDR3 residues: CASSTQGGNQPQHF. DNA for the CDR3: TGTGCCAGCAGTACACAGGGGGGCAATCAGCCCCAGCATTTT. Using reference TRBV25-1 and TRBJ1-5 for the parts outside the CDR3, the full variable domain is EADIYQTPRYLVIGTGKKITLECSQTMGHDKMYWYQQDPGMELHLIHYSYGVNSTEKGDLSSESTVSRIRTEHFPLTLESARPSHTSQYLCASSTQGGNQPQHFGDGTRLSIL.

The chain has TRBV12-3 or TRBV12-4 and TRBJ1-2; TRBD1 is a possible D gene (5 bases). The V and J ends lost 6 bases and 9 bases respectively, with 14 bases between them. The CDR3 length is 12 residues. This CDR3 is CASRKVQASYTF. CDR3 nucleotide sequence: TGTGCCAGCAGGAAGGTACAGGCGAGCTACACCTTC.

The chain employs TRBV5-3 and TRBJ2-1, with TRBD2 matching over 9 bases. TRBV5-3 is flagged as an ORF with uncertain function. The CDR3 has 18 residues. V lost 4 bases to trimming and J lost 7 bases; unmatched junction nucleotides: 18. CDR3 in DNA: TGTGCCAGAAGCCTACGGAGCGGACTAGCGTACCGGGGGAATGAGCAGTTCTTC. Protein sequence: CARSLRSGLAYRGNEQFF.

The CDR3 sequence: CAWSGMGAKNIQYF. In DNA form, the CDR3 reads TGTGCCTGGAGTGGGATGGGGGCCAAAAACATTCAGTACTTC. The chain carries TRBV30 and TRBJ2-4; D uncertain. The CDR3 has 14 residues. Trimming left V 1 base short and J 1 base short, with 8 bases between. Germline CDR1 and CDR2: GTSNPN and SVGIG (reference sequence).

The rearrangement uses TRBV6-5 and TRBJ1-2; D uncertain. The ends were cut back, 6 bases at V and 4 bases at J, with 9 bases in the middle. This CDR3 has 12 amino acids. Germline-derived CDR1 and CDR2 are MNHEY and SVGAGI. CDR3 sequence reads: CASSRLPYGYTF. The CDR3, as DNA: TGTGCCAGCAGCCGCCTCCCCTATGGCTACACCTTC.

This chain joins TRBV6-6 and TRBJ1-2; a possible D gene is TRBD1 (5 bases). The CDR3 covers 19 residues. V was pared by 5 bases and J by 4 bases, with 29 bases between. Germline V lookup: CDR1 MNHNY, CDR2 SVGAGI (reference sequence). The CDR3 bases are TGTGCCAGCAGTCCAACCGGGGGGGACGGAGGAAAGAGTGGCTATGGCTACACCTTC. Translating it yields CASSPTGGDGGKSGYGYTF.

The rearrangement joins TRBV6-5 to TRBJ1-5, with D uncertain. Germline assignment: CDR1 MNHEY and CDR2 SVGAGI. The CDR3 runs 14 residues. Trimming took 2 bases from V and 5 from J, leaving 10 bases between them. The CDR3 here is CASSYARGYQPQHF. CDR3 DNA sequence: TGTGCCAGCAGTTACGCTCGCGGGTATCAGCCCCAGCATTTT.

The chain recombines TRBV9 with TRBJ1-2, with 9 bases matching TRBD1. Germline V gene sequence: CDR1 SGDLS, CDR2 YYNGEE. This CDR3 is 16 amino acids long. The V gene end was trimmed by 0 bases and the J gene end by 8 bases; junction bases not matched to a gene: 11. The CDR3 reads CASSVAGQGTPEGYTF. The CDR3 DNA is TGTGCCAGCAGCGTAGCGGGACAGGGAACCCCGGAGGGCTACACCTTC.

The CDR3 region has the DNA TGTGCCAGCAGCTTCCGGACAGGTACGGGGTCAAATGAGCAGTTCTTC. This gives the protein CASSFRTGTGSNEQFF. The chain uses TRBV7-3 and TRBJ2-1; 7 positions agree with TRBD1. CDR3 length equals 16 residues. V trimming: 3 bases; J trimming: 7 bases; junction bases outside the gene matches: 12. Looked up from germline, CDR1 is SGHTA and CDR2 is FQGTGA. Combining the CDR3 with reference TRBV7-3 and TRBJ2-1 gives the whole variable domain GAGVSQTPSNKVTEKGKYVELRCDPISGHTALYWYRQSLGQGPEFLIYFQGTGAADDSGLPNDRFFAVRPEGSVSTLKIQRTERGDSAVYLCASSFRTGTGSNEQFFGPGTRLTVL.

This clone was observed once. The CDR3 reads CASALNWAGDEKLFF. The CDR3 bases are TGCGCCAGCGCCCTAAACTGGGCAGGGGATGAAAAACTGTTTTTT. The chain combines TRBV5-1 with TRBJ1-4; possibly TRBD1 for D (6 bases). CDR1 and CDR2 (germline): SGHRS, YFSETQ. The V end lost 7 bases, the J end lost 6 bases, and 19 bases lay between the germline ends. This CDR3 has 15 amino acids.